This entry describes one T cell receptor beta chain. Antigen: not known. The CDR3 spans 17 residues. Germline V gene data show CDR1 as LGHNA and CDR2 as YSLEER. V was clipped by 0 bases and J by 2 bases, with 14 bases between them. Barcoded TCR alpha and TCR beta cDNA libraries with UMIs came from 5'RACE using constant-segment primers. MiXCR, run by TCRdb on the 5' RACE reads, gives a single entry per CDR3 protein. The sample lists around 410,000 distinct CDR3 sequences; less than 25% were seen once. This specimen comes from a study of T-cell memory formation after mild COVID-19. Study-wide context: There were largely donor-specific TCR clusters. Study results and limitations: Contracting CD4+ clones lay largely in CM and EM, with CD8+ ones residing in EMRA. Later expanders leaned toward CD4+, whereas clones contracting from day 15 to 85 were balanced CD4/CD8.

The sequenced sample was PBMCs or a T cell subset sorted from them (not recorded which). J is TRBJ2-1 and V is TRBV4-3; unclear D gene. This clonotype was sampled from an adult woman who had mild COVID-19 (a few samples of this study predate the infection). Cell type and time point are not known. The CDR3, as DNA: TGCGCCAGCAGCCAAGAGGTTGTAGAGTCCACCTACAATGAGCAGTTCTTC. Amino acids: CASSQEVVESTYNEQFF.